The next 22 T cell receptor beta chains were all read from a single sample in a study of control samples from healthy donors and cancer patients. TCRdb keeps only in-frame clones here, not all; method: immunoSEQ multiplex PCR. Among approximately 170,000 clones, around 90% were seen once, and the ten largest hold 0.65% to 0.85%. The material sequenced was blood. Every receptor here comes from a woman aged 25 to 39 in good health.

This chain uses TRBV9 with TRBJ1-6; 10 bases line up with TRBD1. Germline CDR1 SGDLS, CDR2 YYNGEE. With V trimmed by 3 bases and J by 8 bases, 2 bases remained unmatched. The CDR3 consists of 14 residues. The CDR3 is CASSADRGDSPLHF. The DNA of the CDR3 is TGTGCCAGCAGCGCGGACAGGGGGGATTCACCCCTCCACTTT.

The J gene is TRBJ2-6, the V gene TRBV5-4; 7 bases are shared with TRBD1. CDR1 is SGHNT and CDR2 is YYREEE in the germline V gene (reference sequence). The CDR3 consists of 17 residues. V dropped 2 bases and J dropped 0; count of bases not matched to a gene: 5. The CDR3 here is CASSLGTDTSGANVLTF. The CDR3 DNA sequence: TGTGCCAGCAGCTTAGGGACAGACACCTCTGGGGCCAACGTCCTGACTTTC.

This chain links TRBV18 with TRBJ2-1; 8 bases are a match to TRBD1. Germline loops: CDR1 KGHSH, CDR2 LQKENI. There are 15 residues in the CDR3. Trimming at V came to 4 bases and at J to 5 bases, leaving 7 bases not matched to a gene. CDR3 loop: CASSLFPGQDNEQFF. CDR3 nucleotides: TGTGCCAGCTCACTATTCCCGGGACAGGACAATGAGCAGTTCTTC.

This chain links TRBV7-2 with TRBJ2-2; D uncertain. CDR1 SGHTA and CDR2 FQGNSA come from the germline V gene. The CDR3 contains 15 residues. V was pared by 5 bases and J by 4 bases, with 14 bases between. The CDR3 loop is CASSRRLSGTGELFF. The CDR3 coding sequence is TGTGCCAGCAGCCGCCGACTCTCGGGCACCGGGGAGCTGTTTTTT. The full variable domain, with the rest looked up from reference TRBV7-2 and TRBJ2-2, is GAGVSQSPSNKVTEKGKDVELRCDPISGHTALYWYRQSLGQGLEFLIYFQGNSAPDKSGLPSDRFSAERTGGSVSTLTIQRTQQEDSAVYLCASSRRLSGTGELFFGEGSRLTVL.

The V call is TRBV6-5, the J call TRBJ1-1; 7 bases align to TRBD1. Germline V gives CDR1 MNHEY, CDR2 SVGAGI. J gave up 0 bases and V 7 bases, and 2 bases lay outside the gene matches. The CDR3 consists of 13 residues. The CDR3 bases are TGTGCCAGCACCGGACAGGTGAACACTGAAGCTTTCTTT. This translates into CASTGQVNTEAFF.

This chain links TRBV2 with TRBJ2-7; the D gene is possibly TRBD1 (5 bases). V gave up 6 bases and J gave up 4 bases, with 10 bases separating them. This CDR3 contains 12 residues. Germline loops: CDR1 SNHLY, CDR2 FYNNEI. CDR3 protein: CASRDIRYEQYF. The CDR3 bases are TGTGCCAGCAGGGACATCCGTTACGAGCAGTACTTC.

The chain is built from TRBV19 and TRBJ1-5; no clear D gene. CDR3 length: 16 residues. V lost 3 bases and J 4 bases, leaving 16 bases between the germline ends. The germline gives CDR1 LNHDA, CDR2 SQIVND (reference sequence). The CDR3 is CASSIFYKGANQPQHF. As DNA, the CDR3 is TGTGCCAGTAGTATTTTTTACAAGGGCGCAAATCAGCCCCAGCATTTT.

This sequence joins TRBV5-8 and TRBJ1-2, with D maybe TRBD1 (6 bases). CDR1 SGHTS and CDR2 YDEGEE come from the germline V gene. The CDR3 extends over 16 amino acids. The ends were cut back, 5 bases at V and 0 bases at J, with 17 bases in the middle. In DNA, the CDR3 is TGTGCCAGCAGGCGTGTGGGGGCGAGAGCTAACTATGGCTACACCTTC. Protein sequence: CASRRVGARANYGYTF.

The rearrangement links TRBV6-2 or TRBV6-3 to TRBJ2-7, with D hard to call. Germline-derived CDR1 and CDR2 are MNHEY and SVGEGT. V shed 5 bases and J shed 0 bases, with 8 bases lying between them. The CDR3 is 13 residues long. The CDR3: CASSPLSSYEQYF. The CDR3 DNA is TGTGCCAGCAGTCCACTATCCTCCTACGAGCAGTACTTC.

The chain couples TRBV27 to TRBJ2-1, with 8 bases fitting TRBD2. The CDR3 has 18 residues. Germline-derived CDR1 and CDR2 are MNHEY and SMNVEV (reference sequence). J gave up 2 bases and V 0 bases, and 9 bases lay outside the gene matches. CDR3 in DNA: TGTGCCAGCAGTTTATCGTTCCAAGCGGGAGCCACCTACAATGAGCAGTTCTTC. Amino acid sequence: CASSLSFQAGATYNEQFF.

The chain links TRBV7-8 to TRBJ1-5; TRBD1 agrees at 9 bases. This CDR3 is built from 18 residues. The V segment lost 3 bases and the J segment 0 bases; nucleotides outside the gene matches: 9. Germline V lookup: CDR1 SGHVS, CDR2 FQNEAQ. CDR3 in DNA: TGTGCCAGCAGCTTCAACAAAAGGACAGGGGTTAGCAATCAGCCCCAGCATTTT. Amino acid sequence: CASSFNKRTGVSNQPQHF. The whole variable domain, filled in from reference TRBV7-8 and TRBJ1-5, reads GAGVSQSPRYKVAKRGQDVALRCDPISGHVSLFWYQQALGQGPEFLTYFQNEAQLDKSGLPSDRFFAERPEGSVSTLKIQRTQQEDSAVYLCASSFNKRTGVSNQPQHFGDGTRLSIL.

The chain combines TRBV3-1 (or the pseudogene TRBV3-2) with TRBJ2-3, with D tentatively TRBD1 or TRBD2 (7 bases each). The CDR3 is made up of 17 amino acids. Germline V gene data show CDR1 as LGHDT and CDR2 as YNNKEL (reference sequence). Trimming pared 4 bases from V and 3 bases from J, leaving 20 bases between. The DNA of the CDR3 is TGTGCCAGCAGCCCTAGCAGGGGGAGGGCCACTACAGATACGCAGTATTTT. It translates to CASSPSRGRATTDTQYF.

The chain combines TRBV5-1 with TRBJ2-1, with TRBD2 identical over 9 bases. CDR3 length: 14 amino acids. Germline-derived CDR1 and CDR2 are SGHRS and YFSETQ. Losses at the gene ends were 2 bases for V and 4 bases for J; bases not matched to a gene: 1. The CDR3 reads CASSLGLAYNEQFF. CDR3 in DNA: TGCGCCAGCAGCTTAGGACTAGCGTACAATGAGCAGTTCTTC.

The chain uses TRBV28 and TRBJ1-5; D perhaps matches TRBD1 (6 bases). The CDR3 is 14 residues long. Germline-derived CDR1 and CDR2 are MDHEN and SYDVKM. V lost 3 bases to trimming and J lost 7 bases, with 13 bases between them. The CDR3 sequence is CASSFWKGGQPQHF. CDR3 nucleotides: TGTGCCAGCAGTTTTTGGAAGGGGGGACAGCCCCAGCATTTT.

The chain employs TRBV28 and TRBJ2-1; 12 bases map to TRBD2. The germline gives CDR1 MDHEN, CDR2 SYDVKM. The CDR3 is 15 amino acids. The V segment lost 9 bases and the J segment 9 bases; nucleotides outside the gene matches: 12. CDR3 bases: TGTGCCAGTTGGGGGCTAGCGGGAGGGTTAGGTGAGCAGTTCTTC. This translates into CASWGLAGGLGEQFF.

This clone was picked up one time. The chain links TRBV6-6 to TRBJ2-7; tentatively, D is TRBD2 (5 bases). Germline CDR1 and CDR2: MNHNY and SVGAGI (reference sequence). The germline V and J ends were trimmed by 4 bases and 2 bases, with 9 bases remaining between them. CDR3 length equals 13 residues. The CDR3 DNA is TGTGCCAGCAGTTTCGGACTCACCTACGAGCAGTACTTC. This sequence encodes CASSFGLTYEQYF.

This clone was seen just once. The J gene is TRBJ1-2, the V gene TRBV12-3 or TRBV12-4; D not resolved. V lost 3 bases to trimming and J lost 8 bases, with 10 bases between them. The CDR3 is 12 residues long. The CDR3 DNA reads TGTGCCAGCAGTTTCTTGTTGGAGGGCTACACCTTC. Translated, it gives CASSFLLEGYTF.

This chain joins TRBV27 and TRBJ2-3; no firm D call. This CDR3 region has 14 residues. Germline loops: CDR1 MNHEY, CDR2 SMNVEV (reference sequence). V was trimmed by 3 bases and J by 10 bases, leaving 17 bases between them. DNA of the CDR3: TGTGCCAGCAGTTTTTCCCAGAGACAATTGGCGCAGTATTTT. As protein: CASSFSQRQLAQYF.

This chain connects TRBV10-3 to TRBJ2-3, with a tentative D call TRBD2 (6 bases). V dropped 2 bases and J dropped 5 bases, with 8 bases sitting between them. Germline V gene data show CDR1 as ENHRY and CDR2 as SYGVKD. This CDR3 is built from 13 residues. DNA of the CDR3: TGTGCCATCAGTGAGCGGGAGCGAGATACGCAGTATTTT. Protein product: CAISERERDTQYF.

This chain connects TRBV6-4 to TRBJ2-2; a possible D gene is TRBD2 (6 bases). The CDR3 spans 18 residues. CDR1 and CDR2 from the germline V gene are MRHNA and SNTAGT. V lost 5 bases and J 0 bases, leaving 19 bases between the germline ends. The CDR3 DNA sequence: TGTGCCAGCAGTCCAACTAATCTAGCGACGCCGAACACCGGGGAGCTGTTTTTT. Translating it yields CASSPTNLATPNTGELFF.

The rearrangement links TRBV4-1 to TRBJ2-5, with a tentative D call TRBD1 (5 bases). This CDR3 spans 14 amino acids. V lost 2 bases and J lost 5, with 12 bases in between. Germline lookup yields CDR1 MGHRA and CDR2 YSYEKL. The CDR3, as DNA: TGCGCCAGCAGCCAACTAGGACACGTGGAGACCCAGTACTTC. Encoded protein: CASSQLGHVETQYF.

The CDR3 DNA follows: TGTGCCAGCAGCTTCTTAAGAGGGACCTACGAGCAGTACTTC. Its translation is CASSFLRGTYEQYF. The rearrangement uses TRBV6-6 and TRBJ2-7; a weak D match, TRBD2 (5 bases). The V gene lost 6 bases and the J gene lost 2 bases, with 14 bases spanning the gap. From germline, CDR1 is MNHNY and CDR2 SVGAGI (reference sequence). The CDR3 covers 14 residues.